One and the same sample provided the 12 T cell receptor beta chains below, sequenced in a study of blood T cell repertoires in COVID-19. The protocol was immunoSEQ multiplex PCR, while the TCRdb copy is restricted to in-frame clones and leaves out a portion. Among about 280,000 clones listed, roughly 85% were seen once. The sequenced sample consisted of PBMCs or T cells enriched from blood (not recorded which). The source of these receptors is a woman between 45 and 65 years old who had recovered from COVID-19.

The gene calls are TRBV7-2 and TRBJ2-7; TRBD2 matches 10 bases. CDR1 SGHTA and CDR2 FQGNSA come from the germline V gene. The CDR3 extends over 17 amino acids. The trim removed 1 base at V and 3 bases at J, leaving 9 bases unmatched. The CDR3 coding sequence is TGTGCCAGCAGCTTAGGTCTTCTAGCGGGGGAGCTCTACGAGCAGTACTTC. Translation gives CASSLGLLAGELYEQYF.

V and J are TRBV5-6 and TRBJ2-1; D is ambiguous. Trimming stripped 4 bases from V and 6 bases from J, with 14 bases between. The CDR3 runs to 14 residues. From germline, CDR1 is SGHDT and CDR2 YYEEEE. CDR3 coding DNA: TGTGCCAGCAGCCCTCCTCTCCCGGTCAATGAGCAGTTCTTC. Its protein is CASSPPLPVNEQFF.

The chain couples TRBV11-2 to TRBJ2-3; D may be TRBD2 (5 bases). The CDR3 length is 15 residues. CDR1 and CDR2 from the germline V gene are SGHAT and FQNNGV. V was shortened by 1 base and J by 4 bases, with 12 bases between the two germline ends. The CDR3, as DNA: TGTGCCAGCAGCTTAGGATGGGAGCAGGCAGATACGCAGTATTTT. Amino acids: CASSLGWEQADTQYF.

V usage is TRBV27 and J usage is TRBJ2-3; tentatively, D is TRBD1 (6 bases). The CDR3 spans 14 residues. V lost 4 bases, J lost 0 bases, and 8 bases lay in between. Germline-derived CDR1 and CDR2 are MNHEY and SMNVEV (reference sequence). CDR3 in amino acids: CASSYRASTDTQYF. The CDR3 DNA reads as TGTGCCAGCAGTTACAGGGCTAGCACAGATACGCAGTATTTT.

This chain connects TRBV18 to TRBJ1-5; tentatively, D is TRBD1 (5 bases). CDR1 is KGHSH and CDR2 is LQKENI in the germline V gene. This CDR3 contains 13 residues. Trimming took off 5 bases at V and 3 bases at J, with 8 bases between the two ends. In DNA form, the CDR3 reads TGTGCCAGCTCAATTGGACACAATCAGCCCCAGCATTTT. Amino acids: CASSIGHNQPQHF.

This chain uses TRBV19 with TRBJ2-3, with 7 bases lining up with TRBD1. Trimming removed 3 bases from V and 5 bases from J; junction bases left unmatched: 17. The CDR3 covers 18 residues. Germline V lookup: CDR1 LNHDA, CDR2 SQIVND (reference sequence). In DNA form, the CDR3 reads TGTGCCAGTAGTATTCCCTCAAGGGGGCAGGGGTCGCGAGATACGCAGTATTTT. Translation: CASSIPSRGQGSRDTQYF.

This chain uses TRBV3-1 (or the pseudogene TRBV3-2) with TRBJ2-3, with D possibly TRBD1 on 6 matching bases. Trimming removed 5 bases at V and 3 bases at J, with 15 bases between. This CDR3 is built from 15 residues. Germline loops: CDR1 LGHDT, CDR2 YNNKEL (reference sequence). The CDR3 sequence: CASSGVQGFTDTQYF. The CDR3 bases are TGTGCCAGCAGCGGAGTACAGGGATTTACAGATACGCAGTATTTT.

Here the CDR3 DNA reads TGTGCCAGCAGCTTATCACTAGCGGGAGCGGGCGGGGAGCTGTTTTTT. Translated, it gives CASSLSLAGAGGELFF. The V gene is TRBV7-2, the J gene TRBJ2-2, with 11 positions matching TRBD2. The CDR3 has 16 residues. The germline CDR1 and CDR2 sequences are SGHTA and FQGNSA. V was clipped by 2 bases and J by 7 bases; unmatched bases: 6.

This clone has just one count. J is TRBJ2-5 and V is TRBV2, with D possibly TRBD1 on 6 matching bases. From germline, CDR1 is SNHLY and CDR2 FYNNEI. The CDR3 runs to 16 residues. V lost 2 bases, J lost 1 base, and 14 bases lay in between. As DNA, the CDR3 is TGTGCCAGCAGTGAACAGGGGCTACGACCCCAAGAGACCCAGTACTTC. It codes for CASSEQGLRPQETQYF.

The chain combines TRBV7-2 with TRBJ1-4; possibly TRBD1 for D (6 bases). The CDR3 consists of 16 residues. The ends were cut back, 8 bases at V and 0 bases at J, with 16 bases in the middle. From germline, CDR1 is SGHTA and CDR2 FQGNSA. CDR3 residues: CASRTGRGATNEKLFF. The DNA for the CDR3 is TGTGCCAGCCGCACGGGGAGGGGGGCAACTAATGAAAAACTGTTTTTT.

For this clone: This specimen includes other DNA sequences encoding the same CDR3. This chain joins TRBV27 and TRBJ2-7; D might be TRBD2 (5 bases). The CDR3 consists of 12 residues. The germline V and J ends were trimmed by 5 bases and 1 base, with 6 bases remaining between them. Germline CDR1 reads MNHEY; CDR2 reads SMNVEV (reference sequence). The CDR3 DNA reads TGTGCCAGCAGTCCGGGATCCTACGAGCAGTACTTC. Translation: CASSPGSYEQYF.

The CDR3 DNA reads as TGTGCCAGCACTACCCTGCGGCTAGCGGGCATCTCTGGGGCCAACGTCCTGACTTTC. Residues: CASTTLRLAGISGANVLTF. The rearrangement joins TRBV27 to TRBJ2-6; the match to TRBD2 covers 8 bases. This CDR3 region has 19 residues. Losses at the gene ends were 7 bases for V and 0 bases for J; bases not matched to a gene: 14. Germline CDR1 reads MNHEY; CDR2 reads SMNVEV (reference sequence).